Listed here is a single TCR beta chain. CDR1 and CDR2 (germline): SQVTM, ANQGSEA. V shed 6 bases, J shed 10 bases, and the junction held 13 bases outside the gene matches. The CDR3 consists of 14 residues. TCR beta VDJ and CDR3 profiling used genomic DNA as template. TCRdb passed the reads through MiXCR, listing each CDR3 protein once. The sample consists of about 180,000 distinct CDR3 sequences, around 50% of them appearing once. This sample is part of a study of CD8+CD57+ T cells in acquired aplastic anemia. Sequencing was done on patients that had shown CD8+CD57+ cell expansion by flow cytometry. The sequencing sample was made of sorted CD4+, CD8+, or CD8+CD57+ T cells (not recorded which) from PBMCs. The chain joins TRBV29-1 to TRBJ2-1; TRBD1 agrees at 9 bases. The receptor was derived from a human donor with aplastic anemia. The DNA of the CDR3 is TGCAGCGTCGACCCGGGACAGGGAATATGGGAGCAGTTCTTC. It specifies CSVDPGQGIWEQFF.